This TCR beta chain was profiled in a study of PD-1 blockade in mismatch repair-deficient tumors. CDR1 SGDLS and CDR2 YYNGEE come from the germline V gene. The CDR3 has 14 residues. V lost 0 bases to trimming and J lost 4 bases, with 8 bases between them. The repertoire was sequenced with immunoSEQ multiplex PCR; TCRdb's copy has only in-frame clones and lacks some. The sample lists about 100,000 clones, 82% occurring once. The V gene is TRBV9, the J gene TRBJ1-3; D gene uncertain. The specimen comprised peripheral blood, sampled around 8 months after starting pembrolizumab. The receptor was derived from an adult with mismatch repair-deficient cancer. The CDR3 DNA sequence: TGTGCCAGCAGCGTAGATCAGGAGGGAAACACCATATATTTT. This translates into CASSVDQEGNTIYF.